Included here is one T cell receptor beta chain sequence, with context. The CDR3 has 13 amino acids. V was trimmed by 7 bases and J by 3 bases, leaving 12 bases between them. CDR1 MNHEY and CDR2 SMNVEV come from the germline V gene (reference sequence). The sample originates from a study of blood T cell repertoires in COVID-19. The overall study: T cells, B-cell-depleted T cells, or PBMCs provided the cDNA or gDNA that served as material.

This table comes from immunoSEQ multiplex PCR, and its TCRdb copy is limited to in-frame clones, with some not included. The data contain over 110,000 clones, about 87% of them singletons. This TCR was recovered from a human donor in a cohort sampled during active COVID-19. The sequencing input was peripheral blood. The V call is TRBV27, the J call TRBJ1-2, with no clear D. Here the CDR3 DNA reads TGTGCCAGCACCAAGGAGGGTCACTATGGCTACACCTTC. Residues: CASTKEGHYGYTF.